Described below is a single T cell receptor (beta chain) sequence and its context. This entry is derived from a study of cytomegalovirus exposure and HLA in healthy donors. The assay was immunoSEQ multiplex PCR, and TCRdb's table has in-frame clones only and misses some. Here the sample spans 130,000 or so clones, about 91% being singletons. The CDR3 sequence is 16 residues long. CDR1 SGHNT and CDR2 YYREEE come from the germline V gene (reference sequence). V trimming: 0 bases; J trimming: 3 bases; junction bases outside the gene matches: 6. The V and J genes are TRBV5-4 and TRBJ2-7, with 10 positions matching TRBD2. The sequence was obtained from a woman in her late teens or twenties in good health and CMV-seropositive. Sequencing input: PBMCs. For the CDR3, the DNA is TGTGCCAGCAGCTTGGCCTCAGCGGGGGGGTACTACGAGCAGTACTTC. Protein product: CASSLASAGGYYEQYF. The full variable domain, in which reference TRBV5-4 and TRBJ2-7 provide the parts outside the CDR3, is ETGVTQSPTHLIKTRGQQVTLRCSSQSGHNTVSWYQQALGQGPQFIFQYYREEENGRGNFPPRFSGLQFPNYSSELNVNALELDDSALYLCASSLASAGGYYEQYFGPGTRLTVT.